This T cell receptor beta chain was identified during a study of blood T cell repertoires in COVID-19. The CDR3 extends over 15 amino acids. V gave up 4 bases and J gave up 4 bases; unmatched junction bases: 2. The germline CDR1 and CDR2 sequences are SGHTA and FQGNSA. This clone was seen a handful of times. The data were produced by immunoSEQ multiplex PCR, yet TCRdb's version contains in-frame clones alone and is incomplete. There are fewer than 300,000 clones in the sample; roughly 80% occur only once, and approximately 9% lies in the top ten. This TCR came from a woman aged 45-65 years who had recovered from COVID-19. The J gene is TRBJ2-1, the V gene TRBV7-2, with 12 bases lining up with TRBD2. Sequenced sample: peripheral blood. This chain's CDR3 is CASSSGLAGYNEQFF. CDR3 bases: TGTGCCAGCAGCTCGGGACTAGCGGGTTACAATGAGCAGTTCTTC.